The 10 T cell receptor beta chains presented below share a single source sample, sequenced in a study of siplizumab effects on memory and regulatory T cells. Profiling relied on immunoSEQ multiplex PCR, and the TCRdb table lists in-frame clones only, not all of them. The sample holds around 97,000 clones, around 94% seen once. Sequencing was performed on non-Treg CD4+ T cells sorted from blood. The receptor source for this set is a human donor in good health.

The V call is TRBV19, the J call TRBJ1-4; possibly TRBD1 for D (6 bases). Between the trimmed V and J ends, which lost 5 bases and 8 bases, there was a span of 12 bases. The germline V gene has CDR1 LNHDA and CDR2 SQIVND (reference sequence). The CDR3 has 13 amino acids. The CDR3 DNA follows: TGTGCCAGTAGTCAGGGGTGGAAGGAAAAACTGTTTTTT. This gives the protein CASSQGWKEKLFF.

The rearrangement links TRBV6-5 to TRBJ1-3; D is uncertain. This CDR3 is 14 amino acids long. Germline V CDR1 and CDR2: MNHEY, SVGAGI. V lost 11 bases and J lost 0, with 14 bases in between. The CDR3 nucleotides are TGTGCCGCAGGTCGGGGAAACTCTGGAAACACCATATATTTT. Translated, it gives CAAGRGNSGNTIYF.

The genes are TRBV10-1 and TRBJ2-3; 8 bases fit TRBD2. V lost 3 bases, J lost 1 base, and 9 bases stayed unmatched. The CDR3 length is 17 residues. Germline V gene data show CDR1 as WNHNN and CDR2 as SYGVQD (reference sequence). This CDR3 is CASSELGRASGTDTQYF. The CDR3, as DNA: TGCGCCAGCAGTGAACTCGGGAGGGCCTCGGGCACAGATACGCAGTATTTT.

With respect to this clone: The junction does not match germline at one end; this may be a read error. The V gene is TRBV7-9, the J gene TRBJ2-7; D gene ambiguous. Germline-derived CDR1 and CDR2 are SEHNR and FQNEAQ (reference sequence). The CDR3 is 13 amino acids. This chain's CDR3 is CASSHTGPYGQYF. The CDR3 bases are TGTGCCAGCAGCCACACGGGTCCCTACGGGCAGTACTTC.

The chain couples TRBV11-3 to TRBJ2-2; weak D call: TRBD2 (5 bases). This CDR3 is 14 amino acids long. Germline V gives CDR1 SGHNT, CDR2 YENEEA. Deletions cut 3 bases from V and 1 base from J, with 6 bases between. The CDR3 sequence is CASSFRGNTGELFF. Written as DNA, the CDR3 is TGTGCCAGCAGCTTCCGGGGGAACACCGGGGAGCTGTTTTTT.

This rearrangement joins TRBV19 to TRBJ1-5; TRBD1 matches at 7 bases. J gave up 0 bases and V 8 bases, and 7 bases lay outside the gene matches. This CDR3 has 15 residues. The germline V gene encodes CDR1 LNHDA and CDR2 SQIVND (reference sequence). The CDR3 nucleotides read TGTGCCAGTCGCCCGGGACAGAGTAGCAATCAGCCCCAGCATTTT. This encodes CASRPGQSSNQPQHF.

This chain's CDR3 is CASMRGRTQYF. The CDR3, as DNA: TGTGCCAGCATGCGCGGGCGGACCCAGTACTTC. The V call is TRBV6-5, the J call TRBJ2-5; D is perhaps TRBD2 (5 bases). Trimming shortened V by 7 bases and J by 7 bases, and 10 bases separated the two germline ends. This CDR3 comprises 11 residues. The V gene's germline CDR1 is MNHEY and CDR2 SVGAGI.

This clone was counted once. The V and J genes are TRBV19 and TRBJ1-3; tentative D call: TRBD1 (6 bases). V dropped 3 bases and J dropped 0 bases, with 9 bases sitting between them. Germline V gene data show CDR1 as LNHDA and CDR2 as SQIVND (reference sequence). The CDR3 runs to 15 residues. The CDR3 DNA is TGTGCCAGTAGTATTGGACAGAACTCTGGAAACACCATATATTTT. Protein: CASSIGQNSGNTIYF.

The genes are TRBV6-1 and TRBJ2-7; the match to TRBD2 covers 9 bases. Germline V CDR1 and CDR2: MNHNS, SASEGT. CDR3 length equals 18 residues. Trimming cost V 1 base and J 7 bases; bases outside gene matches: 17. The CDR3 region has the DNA TGTGCCAGCAGTGAAGGATTAGGTAGCGGGAGACCCTCGGGGGAGCAGTACTTC. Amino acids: CASSEGLGSGRPSGEQYF.

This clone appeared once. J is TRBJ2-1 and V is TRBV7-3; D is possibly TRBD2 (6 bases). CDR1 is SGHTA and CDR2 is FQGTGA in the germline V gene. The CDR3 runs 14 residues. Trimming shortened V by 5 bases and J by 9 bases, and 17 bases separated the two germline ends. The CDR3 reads CASSMRLEGSEQFF. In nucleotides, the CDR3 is TGTGCCAGCAGCATGCGACTAGAGGGAAGTGAGCAGTTCTTC.